This record covers a single T cell receptor (beta chain). In this sample, this clonotype turned up many times. Its binding antigen is unknown. The record has no base qualities; no much larger clone is one base away. V is cut back by 2 bases and J by 5 bases, with 7 bases in the junction unmatched. Reading from cysteine to phenylalanine, the CDR3 counts 16 amino acids. Only the CDR3 DNA is retained, 48 bases long and in frame from the first base. CDR1 LGHDT and CDR2 YNNKEL were looked up in the germline V gene (reference sequence). This entry belongs to a study of human T cells and chemical hapten exposure (dated by TCRdb to the early 2020s). For the study in its entirety: For sensitization, 2% DPC in acetone was applied to a roughly 2 cm by roughly 2 cm area of upper inner arm skin. Weekly therapeutic DPC doses were additionally applied to the scalp of patients throughout the approximately 24-week study period. Patch tests used Finn chambers with 0.01% DPC on the upper back, scored after 6 days by International Contact Dermatitis Research Group standards. The mostly female patient cohort included alopecia areata with under or over 50% scalp involvement, alopecia totalis and alopecia universalis. The libraries were sequenced as a pool, and the TCR yield per sample differed mostly because of small variations in library volumes within the pool. This study followed changes in the peripheral blood TCR repertoire in vivo during primary and secondary sensitization of alopecia patients to the hapten diphenylcyclopropenone (DPC). Blood samples were taken from patients before sensitization (week 0) and at 2, 6 and about 24 weeks after DPC sensitization. Roughly 30 alopecia patients provided blood for TCR sequencing at one to four time points (pre-sensitization, 2, 6 and 24 weeks).

The receptor library was made with RACE. Sequencer: NextSeq 500. During library preparation, unique molecular identifiers were attached to individual cDNA molecules so that TCRs could be counted quantitatively and reproducibly. Both TCR alpha and TCR beta chains were sequenced from each blood RNA sample. In the original analysis: The median number of TCRs per sample was some 100,000, ranging from roughly 23,224 to 690,600. V, J and CDR3 annotation of the TCR reads was carried out using the Decombinator software suite. For PS versus PT1 abundance plots, all samples were subsampled to the same number of TCRs (28,000). Expanded TCRs were defined as absent before sensitization and observed at least eight times at the 2-week time point. Clones were called with MiXCR by TCRdb after fastp trimmed the public reads at Q25, and only in-frame beta chains were retained. Each entry is one CDR3 protein sequence, shown with its most common DNA and genes. TCRdb, not the authors, supplied the V and J calls. In all, the sample holds about 120,000 distinct CDR3 sequences, and 9% to 13% of those were seen once. Approximately 1.5% of the sample rests with the top ten.

Reading the label with the study, this specimen's time point is: patch test 1, 2 weeks after DPC sensitization. This sample's treatment or condition label indicates: therapeutic diphenylcyclopropenone sensitization with weekly scalp DPC. At every patch-test visit, the blood draw took place before the patch test was put on. To be eligible, patients had to be aged 18 to 70, diagnosed with alopecia and judged suitable for DPC therapy, while pregnant patients were excluded. Total RNA was isolated from unfractionated whole blood collected in Tempus Blood RNA tubes. Study-level results and caveats: A positive correlation was found between the number of PT1 expanded TCRs and patch test score, with significance reached at thresholds 8, 16 and 32 but not 4. Compared with pre-sensitization or healthy control sets, expanded TCRs formed significantly more large CDR3 similarity clusters, which is consistent with antigen-driven responses. Repeated subsampling changed both the strength of the expansion versus patch-test correlation and the threshold at which that correlation became significant. DPC sensitization did not change the number of TCRs with a frequency above 1 in 1000, and there was no evidence of changes in global repertoire structure. All patients had alopecia, a presumed autoimmune disease, so their immune response might differ from that of healthy individuals.

This specimen consisted of whole blood, obtained in connection with sensitization to the hapten diphenylcyclopropenone (DPC). The rearranged segments are TRBV3-1 and TRBJ1-5; 9 central bases correspond to TRBD1. The origin of this receptor is a woman in her forties or fifties with alopecia areata. Some clones in this sample may be carry-over from other donors' samples. CDR3 loop: CASSQSLGTGHQPQHF. Here is the DNA: TGTGCCAGCAGCCAAAGTCTCGGGACAGGGCATCAGCCCCAGCATTTT.